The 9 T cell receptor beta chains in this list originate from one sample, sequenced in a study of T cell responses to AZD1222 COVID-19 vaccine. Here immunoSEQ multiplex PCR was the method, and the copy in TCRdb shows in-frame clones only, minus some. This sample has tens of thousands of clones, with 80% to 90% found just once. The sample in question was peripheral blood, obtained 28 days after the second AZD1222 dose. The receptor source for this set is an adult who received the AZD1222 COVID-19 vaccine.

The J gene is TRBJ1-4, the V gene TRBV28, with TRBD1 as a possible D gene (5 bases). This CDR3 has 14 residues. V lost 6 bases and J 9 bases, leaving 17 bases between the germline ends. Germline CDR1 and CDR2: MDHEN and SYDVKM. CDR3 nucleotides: TGTGCCAGCAGCCTAATCGCCGGGGGAAAAAAACTGTTTTTT. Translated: CASSLIAGGKKLFF.

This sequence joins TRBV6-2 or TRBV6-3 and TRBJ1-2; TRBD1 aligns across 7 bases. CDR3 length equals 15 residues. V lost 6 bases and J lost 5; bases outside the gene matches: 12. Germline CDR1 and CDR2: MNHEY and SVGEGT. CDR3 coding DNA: TGTGCCAGCAGCTCCCCCGGACAGGTCCTTTATGGCTACACCTTC. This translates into CASSSPGQVLYGYTF.

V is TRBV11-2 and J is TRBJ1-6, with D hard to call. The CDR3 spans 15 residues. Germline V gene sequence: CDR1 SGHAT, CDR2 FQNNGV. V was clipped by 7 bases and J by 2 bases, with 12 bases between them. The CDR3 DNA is TGTGCCAGCACCCCCCGGGGAACCTATAATTCACCCCTCCACTTT. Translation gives CASTPRGTYNSPLHF.

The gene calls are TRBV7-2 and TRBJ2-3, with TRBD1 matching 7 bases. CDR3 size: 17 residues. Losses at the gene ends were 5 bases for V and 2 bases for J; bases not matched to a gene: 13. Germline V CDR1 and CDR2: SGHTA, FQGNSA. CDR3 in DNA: TGTGCCAGCAGCCCACGACAGGGCAGGGGCTACACAGATACGCAGTATTTT. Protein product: CASSPRQGRGYTDTQYF.

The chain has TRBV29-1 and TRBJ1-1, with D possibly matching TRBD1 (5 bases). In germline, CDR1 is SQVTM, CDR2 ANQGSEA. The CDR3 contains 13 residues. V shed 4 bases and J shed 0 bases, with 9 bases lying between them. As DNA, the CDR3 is TGCAGCGTTGTGGGGGTTGTGAACACTGAAGCTTTCTTT. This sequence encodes CSVVGVVNTEAFF.

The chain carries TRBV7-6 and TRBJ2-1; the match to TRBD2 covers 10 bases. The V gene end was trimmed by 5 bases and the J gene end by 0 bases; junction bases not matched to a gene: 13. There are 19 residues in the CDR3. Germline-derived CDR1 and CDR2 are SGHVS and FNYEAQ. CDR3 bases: TGTGCCAGCAGCCTCTTTGGAGCGGGGGGGGTCGGCTCCTACAATGAGCAGTTCTTC. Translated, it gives CASSLFGAGGVGSYNEQFF.

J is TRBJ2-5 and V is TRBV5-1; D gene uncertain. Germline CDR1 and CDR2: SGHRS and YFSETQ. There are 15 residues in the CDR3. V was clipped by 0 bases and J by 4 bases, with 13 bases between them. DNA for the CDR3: TGCGCCAGCAGCTTGGCGGAAAGAAGAGGAGAGACCCAGTACTTC. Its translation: CASSLAERRGETQYF.

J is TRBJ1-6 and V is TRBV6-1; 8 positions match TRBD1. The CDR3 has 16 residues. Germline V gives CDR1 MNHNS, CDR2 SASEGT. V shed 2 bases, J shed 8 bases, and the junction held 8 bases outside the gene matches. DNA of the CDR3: TGTGCCAGCAGTGAATACAACAGGGGGTCTGATTCACCCCTCCACTTT. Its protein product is CASSEYNRGSDSPLHF.

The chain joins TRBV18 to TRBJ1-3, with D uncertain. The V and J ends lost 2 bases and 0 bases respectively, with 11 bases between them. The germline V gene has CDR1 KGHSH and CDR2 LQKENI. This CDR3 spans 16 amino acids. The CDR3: CASSPELPISGNTIYF. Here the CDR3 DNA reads TGTGCCAGCTCACCAGAACTGCCCATCTCTGGAAACACCATATATTTT. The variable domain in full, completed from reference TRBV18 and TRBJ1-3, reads NAGVMQNPRHLVRRRGQEARLRCSPMKGHSHVYWYRQLPEEGLKFMVYLQKENIIDESGMPKERFSAEFPKEGPSILRIQQVVRGDSAAYFCASSPELPISGNTIYFGEGSWLTVV.